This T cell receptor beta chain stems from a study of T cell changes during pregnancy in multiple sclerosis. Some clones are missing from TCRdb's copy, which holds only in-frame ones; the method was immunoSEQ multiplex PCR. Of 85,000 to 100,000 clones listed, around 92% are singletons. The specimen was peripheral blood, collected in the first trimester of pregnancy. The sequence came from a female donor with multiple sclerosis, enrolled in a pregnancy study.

The CDR3 DNA follows: TGTGCCAGCAGCTATCAGGAAAGACTCGGGCAGGGAATTTTAAATGAGCAGTTCTTC. This encodes CASSYQERLGQGILNEQFF. J is TRBJ2-1 and V is TRBV7-9; D is perhaps TRBD1 (5 bases). This CDR3 spans 19 amino acids. Germline CDR1 and CDR2: SEHNR and FQNEAQ (reference sequence). Trimming shortened V by 4 bases and J by 7 bases, and 29 bases separated the two germline ends.